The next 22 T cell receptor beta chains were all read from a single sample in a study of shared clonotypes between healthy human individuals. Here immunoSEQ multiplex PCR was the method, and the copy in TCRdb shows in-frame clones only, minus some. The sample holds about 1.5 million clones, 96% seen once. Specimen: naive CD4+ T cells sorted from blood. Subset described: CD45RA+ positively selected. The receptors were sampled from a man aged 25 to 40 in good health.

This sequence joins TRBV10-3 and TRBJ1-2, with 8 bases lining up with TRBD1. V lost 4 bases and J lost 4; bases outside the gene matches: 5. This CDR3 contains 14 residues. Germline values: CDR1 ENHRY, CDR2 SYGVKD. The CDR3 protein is CAISGTGIPYGYTF. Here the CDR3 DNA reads TGTGCCATCAGTGGGACAGGGATCCCCTATGGCTACACCTTC.

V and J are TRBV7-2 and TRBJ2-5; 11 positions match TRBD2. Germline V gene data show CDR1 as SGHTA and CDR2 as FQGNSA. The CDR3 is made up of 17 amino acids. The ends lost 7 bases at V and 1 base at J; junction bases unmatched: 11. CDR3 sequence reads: CASTGTSGPRSQETQYF. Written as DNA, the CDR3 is TGTGCCAGCACTGGGACTAGCGGCCCTAGGAGCCAAGAGACCCAGTACTTC.

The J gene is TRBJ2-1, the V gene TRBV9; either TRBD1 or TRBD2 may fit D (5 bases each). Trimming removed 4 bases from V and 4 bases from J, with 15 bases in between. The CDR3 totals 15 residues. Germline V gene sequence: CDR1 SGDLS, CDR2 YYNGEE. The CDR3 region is CASSPGQGQYNEQFF. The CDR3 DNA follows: TGTGCCAGCAGCCCGGGGCAGGGCCAGTACAATGAGCAGTTCTTC.

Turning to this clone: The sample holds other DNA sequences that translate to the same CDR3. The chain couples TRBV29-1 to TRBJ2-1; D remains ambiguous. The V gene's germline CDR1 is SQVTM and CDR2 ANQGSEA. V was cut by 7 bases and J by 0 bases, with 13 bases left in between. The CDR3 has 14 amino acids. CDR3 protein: CSAQARSSYNEQFF. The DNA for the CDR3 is TGCAGCGCCCAAGCGAGGAGCTCCTACAATGAGCAGTTCTTC.

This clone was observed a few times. The CDR3 DNA reads as TGTGCCAGCGATGGGACAGGGGGCGGGCAGCCCCAGCATTTT. It is translated as CASDGTGGGQPQHF. The chain has TRBV6-1 and TRBJ1-5, with TRBD1 matching 12 bases. Germline CDR1 and CDR2: MNHNS and SASEGT. This CDR3 comprises 14 residues. V lost 8 bases and J lost 7; bases outside the gene matches: 6.

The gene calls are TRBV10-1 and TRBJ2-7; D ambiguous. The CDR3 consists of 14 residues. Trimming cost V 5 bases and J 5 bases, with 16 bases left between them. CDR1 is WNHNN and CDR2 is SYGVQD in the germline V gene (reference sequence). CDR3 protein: CASSHQFVPHEQYF. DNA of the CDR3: TGCGCCAGCAGTCATCAGTTCGTCCCCCACGAGCAGTACTTC.

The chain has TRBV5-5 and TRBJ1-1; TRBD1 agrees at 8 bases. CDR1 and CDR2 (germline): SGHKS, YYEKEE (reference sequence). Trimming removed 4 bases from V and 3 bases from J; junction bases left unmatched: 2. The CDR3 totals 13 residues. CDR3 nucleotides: TGTGCCAGCAGCAGGGACAGGTACACTGAAGCTTTCTTT. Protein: CASSRDRYTEAFF. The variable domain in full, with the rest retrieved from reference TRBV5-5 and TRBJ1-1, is DAGVTQSPTHLIKTRGQQVTLRCSPISGHKSVSWYQQVLGQGPQFIFQYYEKEERGRGNFPDRFSARQFPNYSSELNVNALLLGDSALYLCASSRDRYTEAFFGQGTRLTVV.

The DNA of the CDR3 is TGCGCCAGCAGCGAACTAGCGGATAACAATGAGCAGTTCTTC. It specifies CASSELADNNEQFF. This chain joins TRBV5-1 and TRBJ2-1, with 8 nucleotides matching TRBD2. The CDR3 has 14 residues. J lost 5 bases, V lost 4 bases, and 5 bases had no gene match. The germline V gene has CDR1 SGHRS and CDR2 YFSETQ.

Here the CDR3 reads CASSELKGVGETQYF. The DNA of the CDR3 is TGTGCCAGCAGTGAACTAAAGGGGGTAGGGGAGACCCAGTACTTC. The gene calls are TRBV6-1 and TRBJ2-5, with D perhaps matching TRBD1 (6 bases). Germline CDR1 is MNHNS and CDR2 is SASEGT. Between the trimmed V and J ends, which lost 2 bases and 5 bases, there was a span of 15 bases. The CDR3 sequence is 15 residues long.

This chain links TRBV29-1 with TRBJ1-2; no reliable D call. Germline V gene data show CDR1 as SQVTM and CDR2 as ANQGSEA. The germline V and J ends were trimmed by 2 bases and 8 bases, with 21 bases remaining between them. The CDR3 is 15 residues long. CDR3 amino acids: CSVEPAAGPLLGYTF. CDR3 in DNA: TGCAGCGTTGAACCCGCGGCCGGACCACTCTTGGGCTACACCTTC.

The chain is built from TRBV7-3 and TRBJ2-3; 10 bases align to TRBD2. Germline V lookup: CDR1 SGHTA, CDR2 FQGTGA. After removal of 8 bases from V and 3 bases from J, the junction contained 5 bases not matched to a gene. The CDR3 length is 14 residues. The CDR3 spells CASRRTSGTDTQYF. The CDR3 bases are TGTGCCAGCCGGCGGACTAGCGGAACAGATACGCAGTATTTT.

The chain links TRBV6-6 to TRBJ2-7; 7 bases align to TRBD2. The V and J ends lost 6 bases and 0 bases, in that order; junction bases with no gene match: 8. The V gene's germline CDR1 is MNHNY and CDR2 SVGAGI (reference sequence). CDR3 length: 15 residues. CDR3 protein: CASRETSASSYEQYF. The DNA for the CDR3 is TGTGCCAGCAGGGAAACTAGCGCAAGCTCCTACGAGCAGTACTTC.

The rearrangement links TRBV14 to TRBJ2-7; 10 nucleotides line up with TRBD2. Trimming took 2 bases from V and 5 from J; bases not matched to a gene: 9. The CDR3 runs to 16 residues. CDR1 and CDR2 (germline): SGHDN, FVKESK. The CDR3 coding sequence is TGTGCCAGCAGCCAACCCAAGCGGGAGGGACGGGACGAGCAGTACTTC. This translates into CASSQPKREGRDEQYF.

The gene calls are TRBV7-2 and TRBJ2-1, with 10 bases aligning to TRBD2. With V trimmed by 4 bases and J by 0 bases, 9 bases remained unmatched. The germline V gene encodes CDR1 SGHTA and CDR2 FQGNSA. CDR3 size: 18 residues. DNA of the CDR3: TGTGCCAGCAGCTCGATACGGTTAGCGGGAGGCTCCTACAATGAGCAGTTCTTC. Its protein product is CASSSIRLAGGSYNEQFF.

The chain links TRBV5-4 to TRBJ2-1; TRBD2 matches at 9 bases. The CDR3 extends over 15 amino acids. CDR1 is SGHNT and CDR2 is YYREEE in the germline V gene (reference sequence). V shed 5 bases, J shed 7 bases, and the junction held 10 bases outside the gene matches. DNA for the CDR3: TGTGCCAGCAGAGCTATAGCGGGAGCTTGGAATGAGCAGTTCTTC. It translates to CASRAIAGAWNEQFF.

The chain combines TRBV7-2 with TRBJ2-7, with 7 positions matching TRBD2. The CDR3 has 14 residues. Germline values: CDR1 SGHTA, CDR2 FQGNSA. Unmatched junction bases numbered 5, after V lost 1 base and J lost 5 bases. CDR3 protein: CASSLVGTKNEQYF. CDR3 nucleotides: TGTGCCAGCAGCTTAGTGGGGACTAAAAACGAGCAGTACTTC.

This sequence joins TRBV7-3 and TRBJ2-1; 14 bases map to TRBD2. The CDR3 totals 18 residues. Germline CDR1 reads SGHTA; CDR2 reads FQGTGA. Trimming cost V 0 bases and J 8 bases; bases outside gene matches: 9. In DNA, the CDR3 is TGTGCCAGCAGCTTAACGCCCTCGAGACTAGCGGGAGGGTATGAGCAGTTCTTC. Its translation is CASSLTPSRLAGGYEQFF.

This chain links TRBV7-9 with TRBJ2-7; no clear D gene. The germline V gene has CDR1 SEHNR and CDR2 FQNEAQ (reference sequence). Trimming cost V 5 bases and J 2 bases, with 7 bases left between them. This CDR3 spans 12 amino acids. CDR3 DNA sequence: TGTGCCAGCAGCGTTCGACCCTACGAGCAGTACTTC. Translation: CASSVRPYEQYF.

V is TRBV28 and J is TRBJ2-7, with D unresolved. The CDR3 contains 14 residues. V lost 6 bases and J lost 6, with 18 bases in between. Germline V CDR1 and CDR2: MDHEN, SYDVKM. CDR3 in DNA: TGTGCCAGCAGCTACCAACCACTATTCGGCGAGCAGTACTTC. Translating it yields CASSYQPLFGEQYF. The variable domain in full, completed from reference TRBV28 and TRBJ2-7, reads DVKVTQSSRYLVKRTGEKVFLECVQDMDHENMFWYRQDPGLGLRLIYFSYDVKMKEKGDIPEGYSVSREKKERFSLILESASTNQTSMYLCASSYQPLFGEQYFGPGTRLTVT.

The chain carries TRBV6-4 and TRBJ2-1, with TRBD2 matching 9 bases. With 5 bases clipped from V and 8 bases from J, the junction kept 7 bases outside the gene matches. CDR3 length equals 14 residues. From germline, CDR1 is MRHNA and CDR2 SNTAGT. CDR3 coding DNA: TGTGCCAGCAGTCCTAGCGGGGATAACCATGAGCAGTTCTTC. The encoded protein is CASSPSGDNHEQFF.

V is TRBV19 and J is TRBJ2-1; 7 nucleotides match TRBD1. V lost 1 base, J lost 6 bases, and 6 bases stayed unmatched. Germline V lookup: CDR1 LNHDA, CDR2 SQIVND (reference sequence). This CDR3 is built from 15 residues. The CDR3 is CASSIVGAGGNEQFF. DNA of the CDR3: TGTGCCAGTAGTATAGTTGGGGCAGGGGGCAATGAGCAGTTCTTC.

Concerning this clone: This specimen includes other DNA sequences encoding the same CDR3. CDR3 sequence (DNA): TGTGCCAGTAGTAGGAGCGGGAACACCGGGGAGCTGTTTTTT. Amino acid sequence: CASSRSGNTGELFF. The J gene is TRBJ2-2, the V gene TRBV19; possibly TRBD2 for D (5 bases). Trimming left V 4 bases short and J 1 base short, with 7 bases between. This CDR3 has 14 residues. From germline, CDR1 is LNHDA and CDR2 SQIVND (reference sequence).